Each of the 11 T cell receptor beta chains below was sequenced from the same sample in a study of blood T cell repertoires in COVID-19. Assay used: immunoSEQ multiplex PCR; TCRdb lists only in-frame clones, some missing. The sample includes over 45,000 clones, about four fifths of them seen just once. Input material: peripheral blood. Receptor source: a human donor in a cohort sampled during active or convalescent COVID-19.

The CDR3 DNA follows: TGTGCCAGCTCAACCACCGGGACAGGGGAAGGCTACACCTTC. Protein sequence: CASSTTGTGEGYTF. The V call is TRBV18, the J call TRBJ1-2; 10 bases are a match to TRBD1. The J segment lost 8 bases and the V segment lost 5 bases, leaving 8 bases of the junction unmatched. The CDR3 totals 14 residues. CDR1 KGHSH and CDR2 LQKENI come from the germline V gene.

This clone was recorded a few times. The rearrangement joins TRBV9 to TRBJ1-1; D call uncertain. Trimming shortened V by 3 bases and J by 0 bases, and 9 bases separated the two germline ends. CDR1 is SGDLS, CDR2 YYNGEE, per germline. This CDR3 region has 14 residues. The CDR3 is CASSAGALNTEAFF. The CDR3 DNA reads TGTGCCAGCAGCGCTGGAGCACTGAACACTGAAGCTTTCTTT.

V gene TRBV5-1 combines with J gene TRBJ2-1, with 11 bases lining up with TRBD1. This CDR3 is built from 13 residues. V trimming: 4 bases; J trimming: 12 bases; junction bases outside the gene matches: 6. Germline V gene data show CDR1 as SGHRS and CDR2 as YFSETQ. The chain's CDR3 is CASSPRDRGLQFF. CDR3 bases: TGCGCCAGCAGCCCCCGGGACAGGGGGTTGCAGTTCTTC. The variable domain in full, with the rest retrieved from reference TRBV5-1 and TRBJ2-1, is KAGVTQTPRYLIKTRGQQVTLSCSPISGHRSVSWYQQTPGQGLQFLFEYFSETQRNKGNFPGRFSGRQFSNSRSEMNVSTLELGDSALYLCASSPRDRGLQFFGPGTRLTVL.

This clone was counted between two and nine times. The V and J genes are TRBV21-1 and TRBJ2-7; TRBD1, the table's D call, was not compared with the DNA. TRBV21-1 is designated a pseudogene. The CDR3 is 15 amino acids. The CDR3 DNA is TGTGCCAGCAGCAAAGCGACGGAACAGCCCTACGAGCAGTACTTC. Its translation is CASSKATEQPYEQYF.

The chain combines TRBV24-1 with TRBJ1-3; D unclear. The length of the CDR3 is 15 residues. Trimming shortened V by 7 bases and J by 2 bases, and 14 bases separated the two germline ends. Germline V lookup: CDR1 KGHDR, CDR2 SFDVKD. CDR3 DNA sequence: TGTGCCACCAGACGAACGAACCGGGCTGGAAACACCATATATTTT. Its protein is CATRRTNRAGNTIYF.

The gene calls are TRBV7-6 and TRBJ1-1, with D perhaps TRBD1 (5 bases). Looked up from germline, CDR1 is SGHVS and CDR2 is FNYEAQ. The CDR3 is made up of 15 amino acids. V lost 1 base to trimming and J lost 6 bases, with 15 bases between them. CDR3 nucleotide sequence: TGTGCCAGCAGCTTAGAAGCGGGACCTAGGGCTGAAGCTTTCTTT. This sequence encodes CASSLEAGPRAEAFF.

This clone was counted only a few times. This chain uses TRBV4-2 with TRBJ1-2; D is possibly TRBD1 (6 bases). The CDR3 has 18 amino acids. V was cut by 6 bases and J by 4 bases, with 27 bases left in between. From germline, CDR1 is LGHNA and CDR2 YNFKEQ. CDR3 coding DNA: TGTGCCAGCAGTCCGACGGGTGGGGAGGGGGGACCTTTCTATGGCTACACCTTC. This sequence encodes CASSPTGGEGGPFYGYTF.

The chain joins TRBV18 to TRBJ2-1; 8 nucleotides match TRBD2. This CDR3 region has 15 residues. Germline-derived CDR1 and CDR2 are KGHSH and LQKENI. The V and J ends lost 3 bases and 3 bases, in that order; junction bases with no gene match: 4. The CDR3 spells CASSPDRGGYNEQFF. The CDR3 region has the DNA TGTGCCAGCTCACCGGATCGGGGGGGCTACAATGAGCAGTTCTTC.

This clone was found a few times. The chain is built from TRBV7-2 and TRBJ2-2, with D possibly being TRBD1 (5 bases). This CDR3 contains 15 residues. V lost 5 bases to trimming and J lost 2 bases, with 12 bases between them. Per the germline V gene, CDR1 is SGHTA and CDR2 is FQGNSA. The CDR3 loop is CASSPAGINTGELFF. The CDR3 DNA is TGTGCCAGCAGCCCGGCAGGGATCAACACCGGGGAGCTGTTTTTT.

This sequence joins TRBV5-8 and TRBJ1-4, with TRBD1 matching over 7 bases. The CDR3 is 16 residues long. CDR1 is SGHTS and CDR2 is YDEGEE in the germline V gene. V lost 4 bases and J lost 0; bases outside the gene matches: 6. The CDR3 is CASSAKGQTTNEKLFF. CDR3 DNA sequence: TGTGCCAGCAGCGCCAAGGGACAGACAACTAATGAAAAACTGTTTTTT. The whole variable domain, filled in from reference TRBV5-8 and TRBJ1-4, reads EAGVTQSPTHLIKTRGQQATLRCSPISGHTSVYWYQQALGLGLQFLLWYDEGEERNRGNFPPRFSGRQFPNYSSELNVNALELEDSALYLCASSAKGQTTNEKLFFGSGTQLSVL.

CDR3 coding DNA: TGTGCCAGCAGTCCCCAGGTTGGTCAGTGGGGCTACACCTTC. This encodes CASSPQVGQWGYTF. The chain joins TRBV27 to TRBJ1-2, with no clear D. The CDR3 has 14 amino acids. V was clipped by 5 bases and J by 8 bases, with 18 bases between them. Germline values: CDR1 MNHEY, CDR2 SMNVEV (reference sequence).